The 10 T cell receptor beta chains in this list originate from one sample, sequenced in a study of shared T cell receptors in the human thymus. Here immunoSEQ multiplex PCR was the method, and the copy in TCRdb shows in-frame clones only, minus some. The data contain hundreds of thousands of clones, more than 70% of them singletons. This sample also appeared in a second study, on human thymus T cells.

The sequenced sample consisted of thymocytes. The receptors originated from a boy under two years old with a congenital heart defect.

The chain uses TRBV11-2 and TRBJ2-7, with 13 bases that match TRBD2. This CDR3 has 17 amino acids. Germline V gene sequence: CDR1 SGHAT, CDR2 FQNNGV. V lost 4 bases and J lost 1; bases outside the gene matches: 7. This chain's CDR3 is CASSYLGTSGISYEQYF. DNA for the CDR3: TGTGCCAGCAGCTATCTCGGGACTAGCGGGATTTCCTACGAGCAGTACTTC.

The chain combines TRBV9 with TRBJ2-1, with D perhaps matching TRBD2 (5 bases). V was shortened by 0 bases and J by 4 bases, with 14 bases between the two germline ends. Germline V gives CDR1 SGDLS, CDR2 YYNGEE. This CDR3 is 16 amino acids long. Here the CDR3 DNA reads TGTGCCAGCAGCGTAGCTACTGGCGGGTCTTACAATGAGCAGTTCTTC. Its translation is CASSVATGGSYNEQFF.

The J gene is TRBJ1-1, the V gene TRBV4-1; 9 bases are shared with TRBD1. From germline, CDR1 is MGHRA and CDR2 YSYEKL. The CDR3 is 17 amino acids. The V segment lost 0 bases and the J segment 1 base; nucleotides outside the gene matches: 6. The CDR3, as DNA: TGCGCCAGCAGCCAAGAGTTTCGGGACAGGGAGAACACTGAAGCTTTCTTT. Translated: CASSQEFRDRENTEAFF.

The CDR3 reads CASRPGRTSTNEKLFF. The DNA for the CDR3 is TGCGCCAGCAGACCCGGGAGGACTTCAACTAATGAAAAACTGTTTTTT. This chain links TRBV5-1 with TRBJ1-4; D unclear. The V and J ends lost 5 bases and 0 bases respectively, with 14 bases between them. Per germline, CDR1 SGHRS and CDR2 YFSETQ. This CDR3 has 16 residues.

The chain has TRBV9 and TRBJ1-3; D is uncertain. CDR3 length: 16 residues. The germline V gene has CDR1 SGDLS and CDR2 YYNGEE. Trimming stripped 4 bases from V and 0 bases from J, with 14 bases between. CDR3 nucleotides: TGTGCCAGCAGCACATCCTGGAGAGTCTCTGGAAACACCATATATTTT. Amino acid sequence: CASSTSWRVSGNTIYF.

The chain employs TRBV9 and TRBJ1-2, with TRBD1 identical over 7 bases. Trimming cost V 5 bases and J 4 bases; bases outside gene matches: 17. Germline lookup yields CDR1 SGDLS and CDR2 YYNGEE. The CDR3 has 17 residues. CDR3 nucleotides: TGTGCCAGCAGTCGACCCGGACAGGCAGGACGTAGCTATGGCTACACCTTC. Its protein is CASSRPGQAGRSYGYTF.

This clone has only a few counts. The chain couples TRBV27 to TRBJ2-5, with 16 bases aligning to TRBD2. CDR1 is MNHEY and CDR2 is SMNVEV in the germline V gene (reference sequence). Trimming took 7 bases from V and 5 from J; bases not matched to a gene: 16. The CDR3 contains 19 residues. CDR3 in amino acids: CASMGVGLAGGPSRETQYF. CDR3 in DNA: TGTGCCAGCATGGGGGTGGGACTAGCGGGAGGGCCCTCGCGGGAGACCCAGTACTTC.

This clone has more than one count but fewer than ten. The sample contains more than one DNA sequence encoding this CDR3. This chain joins TRBV5-6 and TRBJ2-7; 8 bases are a match to TRBD1. J gave up 1 base and V 4 bases, and 10 bases lay outside the gene matches. The CDR3 totals 16 residues. Per the germline V gene, CDR1 is SGHDT and CDR2 is YYEEEE. CDR3 amino acids: CASSPRPGQASYEQYF. Here the CDR3 DNA reads TGTGCCAGCAGCCCCCGTCCGGGACAGGCTTCCTACGAGCAGTACTTC.

The V gene is TRBV27, the J gene TRBJ1-2; a possible D gene is TRBD1 (5 bases). Looked up from germline, CDR1 is MNHEY and CDR2 is SMNVEV (reference sequence). This CDR3 has 12 amino acids. Trimming removed 5 bases from V and 7 bases from J, with 11 bases in between. In nucleotides, the CDR3 is TGTGCCAGCAGTCCCACAAGGGGTGGCTACACCTTC. Its protein product is CASSPTRGGYTF.

The chain couples TRBV19 to TRBJ2-7; no clear D gene. The CDR3 is 13 residues long. V gave up 7 bases and J gave up 0 bases, with 10 bases separating them. CDR1 LNHDA and CDR2 SQIVND come from the germline V gene (reference sequence). The CDR3 DNA reads as TGTGCCAGTAAGGCAAGGAGCTCCTACGAGCAGTACTTC. Residues: CASKARSSYEQYF.